This is a list of T cell receptor beta chains from one sample in a study of cytomegalovirus exposure and HLA in healthy donors. Repertoires were generated with immunoSEQ multiplex PCR, while TCRdb's copy carries only in-frame clones and drops some. The sample records 120,000 to 150,000 clones, roughly 80% being singletons. Source material: PBMCs. The source of these receptors is a woman aged 30 to 39 in good health and CMV-seronegative. Each CDR3 is given with its conserved first and last residue. The D gene is left open where the match is weak. Size values are once, few and many counts, or a class for expanded clones, and some rows have none.

J,V,size,D,CDR3,DNA
TRBJ1-2,TRBV30,NA,NA,CAWGQAANYGYTF,TGTGCCTGGGGGCAGGCAGCTAACTATGGCTACACCTTC
TRBJ1-4,TRBV28,NA,TRBD1,CASSFSGQGYEKLFF,TGTGCCAGCAGTTTCTCGGGACAGGGGTATGAAAAACTGTTTTTT
TRBJ2-7,TRBV27,NA,NA,CASSLWGGREQYF,TGTGCCAGCAGTTTATGGGGAGGTAGGGAGCAGTACTTC
TRBJ1-2,TRBV10-2,NA,TRBD1,CASLDRDNYGYTF,TGCGCCAGCTTGGACAGGGATAACTATGGCTACACCTTC
TRBJ2-1,TRBV18,NA,NA,CASSPPTRYEQFF,TGTGCCAGCTCACCACCTACCCGGTATGAGCAGTTCTTC
TRBJ2-1,TRBV6-5,few,NA,CASSYRRSSYNEQFF,TGTGCCAGCAGTTACAGGCGGAGCTCCTACAATGAGCAGTTCTTC
TRBJ2-7,TRBV18,NA,NA,CASSPQGDIYEQYF,TGTGCCAGCTCACCACAAGGGGACATCTACGAGCAGTACTTC
TRBJ2-7,TRBV10-2,NA,TRBD2,CAIRLAGGGDEQYF,TGCGCCATACGACTAGCGGGAGGGGGAGACGAGCAGTACTTC
TRBJ1-2,TRBV30,NA,NA,CATARGYGYTF,TGTGCCACAGCCCGGGGCTATGGCTACACCTTC
TRBJ1-6,TRBV19,NA,NA,CASSPSPAGETLSPLHF,TGTGCCAGTAGTCCCTCTCCGGCCGGGGAAACTCTCTCACCCCTCCACTTT
TRBJ1-2,TRBV7-9,NA,NA,CASSLGGANYGYTF,TGTGCCAGCAGCTTAGGCGGTGCTAACTATGGCTACACCTTC
TRBJ1-2,TRBV7-3,NA,NA,CASSLTGGSEGYTF,TGTGCCAGCAGCTTAACCGGAGGGAGCGAGGGCTACACCTTC
TRBJ1-2,TRBV6-5,NA,NA,CASSSVGGGYTF,TGTGCCAGCAGTTCGGTTGGCGGTGGCTACACCTTC
TRBJ1-1,TRBV27,NA,TRBD1,CASSRDRDNTEAFF,TGTGCCAGCAGCCGCGACAGGGATAACACTGAAGCTTTCTTT
TRBJ2-1,TRBV27,NA,NA,CASRSGLMDNEQFF,TGTGCCAGCCGATCAGGGCTCATGGACAATGAGCAGTTCTTC
TRBJ1-2,TRBV12-5,once,NA,CASGISGDGYTF,TGTGCTAGTGGTATCTCAGGGGATGGCTACACCTTC
TRBJ2-2,TRBV6-1,NA,TRBD1,CASGQGPTGELFF,TGTGCCAGTGGACAGGGGCCAACCGGGGAGCTGTTTTTT